The 32 T cell receptor beta chains reported below all come from one sample, sequenced in a study of CXCR3-negative and CXCR3-positive naive CD8 T cells. Preparation of TRB cDNA libraries relied on 5' RACE carrying UMI labels. Using the 5' RACE reads, TCRdb records one entry per CDR3 protein without DNA. The sample table sets out approximately 20,000 distinct CDR3 sequences. The source material was memory CD8+ T cells from blood. The source of these receptors is a human donor in good health. Some clones in this sample may be carry-over from other donors' samples.

The genes are TRBV6-2 or TRBV6-3 and TRBJ2-7; lacking DNA, the TRBD1 call made by TCRdb goes unchecked. Germline assignment: CDR1 MNHEY and CDR2 SVGEGT. The CDR3 length is 13 residues. CDR3 residues: CASSYGGPPEQYF.

V gene TRBV7-7 combines with J gene TRBJ2-1; lacking DNA, the TRBD2 call made by TCRdb goes unchecked. Germline V gene sequence: CDR1 SSHAT, CDR2 FNYEAQ (reference sequence). The CDR3 runs to 15 residues. Here the CDR3 reads CASSSGTSGDNEQFF.

The genes are TRBV19 and TRBJ2-7; the TRBD2 assignment by TCRdb is unverifiable without DNA. CDR1 LNHDA and CDR2 SQIVND come from the germline V gene (reference sequence). This CDR3 region has 14 residues. CDR3 protein: CASSPSGGAYEQYF.

The chain carries TRBV9 and TRBJ2-7. Germline values: CDR1 SGDLS, CDR2 YYNGEE. The CDR3 consists of 12 residues. This chain's CDR3 is CASSHPRREQYF.

The chain couples TRBV25-1 to TRBJ2-4; absent DNA, TCRdb's TRBD1 call cannot be checked. CDR1 is MGHDK and CDR2 is SYGVNS in the germline V gene. The CDR3 is made up of 14 amino acids. The CDR3 protein is CASSGIGAGNIQYF.

V gene TRBV27 combines with J gene TRBJ2-1; TCRdb's D call, TRBD1, is unchecked because there is no DNA. Per the germline V gene, CDR1 is MNHEY and CDR2 is SMNVEV (reference sequence). This CDR3 spans 13 amino acids. CDR3 amino acids: CASGALLNNEQFF.

The chain has TRBV20-1 and TRBJ2-7; the TRBD2 assignment by TCRdb is unverifiable without DNA. The germline V gene encodes CDR1 DFQATT and CDR2 SNEGSKA (reference sequence). The CDR3 runs to 15 residues. CDR3 in amino acids: CSARERGAASYEQYF.

The chain's CDR3 is CSATTWGTETQYF. This sequence joins TRBV29-1 and TRBJ2-5; with no DNA, the TCRdb D assignment of TRBD1 cannot be verified. In germline, CDR1 is SQVTM, CDR2 ANQGSEA. The CDR3 sequence is 13 residues long.

This chain connects TRBV7-9 to TRBJ2-2; without DNA, the TCRdb call of TRBD1 cannot be checked. The CDR3 has 16 amino acids. Germline loops: CDR1 SEHNR, CDR2 FQNEAQ (reference sequence). This CDR3 is CASSIVGTGRTGELFF.

V is TRBV29-1 and J is TRBJ2-7; the D call from TCRdb, TRBD1, cannot be confirmed without DNA. The germline CDR1 and CDR2 sequences are SQVTM and ANQGSEA. This CDR3 has 13 amino acids. The CDR3 is CSASTGVSYEQYF.

The CDR3 is CASRLTSGDYEQYF. The chain has TRBV5-1 and TRBJ2-7; TCRdb returns TRBD2, unconfirmable since there is no DNA. Germline loops: CDR1 SGHRS, CDR2 YFSETQ. This CDR3 region has 14 residues.

The chain couples TRBV6-2 or TRBV6-3 to TRBJ2-1; the D gene TCRdb calls, TRBD1, cannot be checked with no DNA. The CDR3 length is 16 residues. CDR1 and CDR2 (germline): MNHEY, SVGEGT. The CDR3 is CASSSSVPLGTHEQFF.

The V and J genes are TRBV29-1 and TRBJ1-5; TCRdb reports TRBD1, a call that lacks DNA to check it against. From germline, CDR1 is SQVTM and CDR2 ANQGSEA. The length of the CDR3 is 16 residues. CDR3 amino acids: CSVSDSGQGGGQPQHF.

The chain is built from TRBV6-2 or TRBV6-3 and TRBJ2-7. CDR3 size: 12 residues. Germline V lookup: CDR1 MNHEY, CDR2 SVGEGT. CDR3 amino acids: CASSSTVYEQYF.

This chain uses TRBV6-1 with TRBJ2-1; without DNA, the TCRdb call of TRBD2 cannot be checked. The CDR3 covers 13 residues. CDR1 MNHNS and CDR2 SASEGT come from the germline V gene. The CDR3: CASSEKAHGLQFF.

The chain uses TRBV20-1 and TRBJ2-3; the D call of TRBD2 rests on TCRdb alone, since no DNA is present to check it. The CDR3 extends over 20 amino acids. The germline V gene has CDR1 DFQATT and CDR2 SNEGSKA (reference sequence). The CDR3 loop reads CSAKNEEGTRARPNTDTQYF.

This sequence joins TRBV7-9 and TRBJ2-5. Germline CDR1 is SEHNR and CDR2 is FQNEAQ (reference sequence). The CDR3 consists of 14 residues. CDR3 amino acids: CASSLPATEETQYF.

The V and J genes are TRBV7-9 and TRBJ2-7. This CDR3 is 13 amino acids long. The V gene's germline CDR1 is SEHNR and CDR2 FQNEAQ (reference sequence). The CDR3 reads CASSLSGDYEQYF.

The V call is TRBV13, the J call TRBJ2-7; absent DNA, TCRdb's TRBD1 call cannot be checked. Germline values: CDR1 PRHDT, CDR2 FYEKMQ (reference sequence). This CDR3 is built from 15 residues. CDR3 amino acids: CASSSRQGVIYEQYF.

The chain couples TRBV7-8 to TRBJ2-5; the TCRdb call, TRBD1, lacks DNA for checking. Germline-derived CDR1 and CDR2 are SGHVS and FQNEAQ. This CDR3 has 16 amino acids. The chain's CDR3 is CASSPPLGGREETQYF.

The rearrangement links TRBV21-1 to TRBJ1-2; TCRdb gives TRBD1 as the D gene, but with no DNA this cannot be confirmed. TRBV21-1 is described as a pseudogene. CDR3 length: 17 residues. The CDR3 here is CASSRTGNPRCLYGYTF.

The V gene is TRBV29-1, the J gene TRBJ1-2. CDR3 length equals 12 residues. Germline V gene sequence: CDR1 SQVTM, CDR2 ANQGSEA. The CDR3 here is CSVEGLIYGYTF.

The chain carries TRBV19 and TRBJ2-1; the TCRdb D gene call, TRBD1, has no DNA to confirm it. The V gene's germline CDR1 is LNHDA and CDR2 SQIVND (reference sequence). CDR3 size: 14 residues. CDR3 in amino acids: CATAGASSYNEQFF.

J is TRBJ1-2 and V is TRBV5-1; lacking DNA, the TRBD1 call made by TCRdb goes unchecked. Germline V gene sequence: CDR1 SGHRS, CDR2 YFSETQ. The CDR3 extends over 12 amino acids. The chain's CDR3 is CASHTGQVGYTF.

The gene calls are TRBV15 and TRBJ2-1; TCRdb picks TRBD1, but there is no DNA to check that call. CDR1 is LNHNV and CDR2 is YYDKDF in the germline V gene (reference sequence). This CDR3 spans 16 amino acids. CDR3 sequence reads: CATSVGEGGGYNEQFF.

This chain links TRBV24-1 with TRBJ2-5; the D call of TRBD1 rests on TCRdb alone, since no DNA is present to check it. CDR3 length equals 15 residues. Germline CDR1 KGHDR, CDR2 SFDVKD. This chain's CDR3 is CATSQVQGARETQYF.

This chain uses TRBV5-5 with TRBJ1-1. This CDR3 is 13 amino acids long. Per germline, CDR1 SGHKS and CDR2 YYEKEE (reference sequence). CDR3 loop: CASSPPRQSEAFF.

This sequence joins TRBV28 and TRBJ2-1; TCRdb's D call, TRBD1, is unchecked because there is no DNA. Germline assignment: CDR1 MDHEN and CDR2 SYDVKM. This CDR3 comprises 16 residues. The chain's CDR3 is CASTEGQGFSYNEQFF.

Measured by frequency, this clonotype is medium-sized (0.01 to 0.1%). The chain carries TRBV9 and TRBJ2-3; TCRdb returns TRBD2, unconfirmable since there is no DNA. This CDR3 region has 12 residues. Germline loops: CDR1 SGDLS, CDR2 YYNGEE. The CDR3 reads CASSVGGDTQYF. Based on the CDR3 plus reference TRBV9 and TRBJ2-3, the full variable domain is DSGVTQTPKHLITATGQRVTLRCSPRSGDLSVYWYQQSLDQGLQFLIQYYNGEERAKGNILERFSAQQFPDLHSELNLSSLELGDSALYFCASSVGGDTQYFGPGTRLTVL.

The chain carries TRBV30 and TRBJ1-1; TCRdb proposes TRBD1, but this gene call is untestable without DNA. In germline, CDR1 is GTSNPN, CDR2 SVGIG (reference sequence). This CDR3 comprises 14 residues. CDR3 region: CALPRVGPGTEAFF.

V gene TRBV7-9 combines with J gene TRBJ1-5; the TCRdb D gene call, TRBD1, has no DNA to confirm it. The CDR3 runs to 16 residues. In germline, CDR1 is SEHNR, CDR2 FQNEAQ (reference sequence). The CDR3 region is CASSITGTGGDQPQHF.

The chain couples TRBV4-3 to TRBJ2-1; TCRdb picks TRBD1, but there is no DNA to check that call. This CDR3 comprises 16 residues. Germline V gene sequence: CDR1 LGHNA, CDR2 YSLEER. CDR3 in amino acids: CASSQDPRAYFDEQFF.